Following are 30 T cell receptor beta chains from one sample sequenced in a study of shared clonotypes between healthy human individuals. Sequencing was performed with immunoSEQ multiplex PCR; in TCRdb, only in-frame clones are kept and a portion is missing. The sample shows about 2.4 million clones, 80% to 95% of them seen only once. Sequencing was done on a sample of naive CD4+ T cells from PBMCs. Stated subset: CD45RA+ positively selected. Receptors originate from a man aged 18 to 35 in good health. Some clones in this sample may be carry-over from other donors' samples.

This chain links TRBV7-2 with TRBJ2-1; 7 nucleotides match TRBD2. CDR1 and CDR2 from the germline V gene are SGHTA and FQGNSA. V lost 9 bases, J lost 0 bases, and 5 bases stayed unmatched. This CDR3 is built from 14 residues. The CDR3 DNA is TGTGCCAGTACCTTAGCGGGCTCCTACAATGAGCAGTTCTTC. Translated: CASTLAGSYNEQFF.

The chain recombines TRBV27 with TRBJ2-7, with D tentatively TRBD2 (6 bases). Trimming shortened V by 5 bases and J by 3 bases, and 29 bases separated the two germline ends. CDR3 length: 19 residues. Per the germline V gene, CDR1 is MNHEY and CDR2 is SMNVEV (reference sequence). CDR3: CASSVKPPRRESRGYEQYF. The CDR3 coding sequence is TGTGCCAGCAGTGTAAAGCCCCCTAGGAGGGAGAGCCGTGGCTACGAGCAGTACTTC.

The chain recombines TRBV5-1 with TRBJ1-1; a weak D match, TRBD1 (5 bases). The germline V and J ends were trimmed by 2 bases and 2 bases, with 10 bases remaining between them. CDR1 SGHRS and CDR2 YFSETQ come from the germline V gene. The length of the CDR3 is 14 residues. The CDR3 here is CASSFFQGNTEAFF. The CDR3 DNA sequence: TGCGCCAGCAGCTTCTTTCAGGGAAACACTGAAGCTTTCTTT.

This clone was counted once. The chain recombines TRBV19 with TRBJ2-1; no firm D call. The CDR3 covers 15 residues. The V end was cut by 5 bases, the J end by 4 bases, with 15 bases between. The V gene's germline CDR1 is LNHDA and CDR2 SQIVND (reference sequence). CDR3 DNA sequence: TGTGCCAGTAGTCTAAGCCCCGCAGTTTACAATGAGCAGTTCTTC. Translating it yields CASSLSPAVYNEQFF.

This clone has just a few counts. Other nucleotide sequences from this sample produce the same CDR3. The rearrangement joins TRBV29-1 to TRBJ1-5, with D possibly being TRBD1 (5 bases). Germline CDR1 is SQVTM and CDR2 is ANQGSEA. V gave up 6 bases and J gave up 2 bases, with 8 bases separating them. The length of the CDR3 is 12 residues. The CDR3 sequence is CSVRGGNQPQHF. CDR3 nucleotide sequence: TGCAGCGTGAGGGGAGGCAATCAGCCCCAGCATTTT.

V is TRBV9 and J is TRBJ2-2; D is perhaps TRBD1 (5 bases). The CDR3 is 17 amino acids. Germline CDR1 reads SGDLS; CDR2 reads YYNGEE. Trimming took off 0 bases at V and 0 bases at J, with 12 bases between the two ends. As DNA, the CDR3 is TGTGCCAGCAGCGTAGCCGCGGACACGTCGAACACCGGGGAGCTGTTTTTT. Protein: CASSVAADTSNTGELFF.

The chain links TRBV4-2 to TRBJ1-1; D gene unclear. CDR1 LGHNA and CDR2 YNFKEQ come from the germline V gene. The CDR3 is 13 residues long. Trimming left V 7 bases short and J 6 bases short, with 15 bases between. In DNA form, the CDR3 reads TGTGCCAGCATCCGTGGGATCGTCGCTGAAGCTTTCTTT. Protein product: CASIRGIVAEAFF.

V usage is TRBV4-2 and J usage is TRBJ2-1, with TRBD2 as a possible D gene (6 bases). Germline CDR1 LGHNA, CDR2 YNFKEQ. The CDR3 spans 16 residues. The V gene lost 4 bases and the J gene lost 7 bases, with 20 bases spanning the gap. The CDR3 sequence: CASSPDFSSGGNEQFF. DNA for the CDR3: TGTGCCAGCAGCCCCGATTTTAGTAGCGGAGGGAATGAGCAGTTCTTC.

This clone was counted a few times. The CDR3 is CASSFRDRGTAFF. As DNA, the CDR3 is TGTGCCAGCAGTTTTCGGGACAGGGGGACAGCTTTCTTT. This chain connects TRBV28 to TRBJ1-1; TRBD1 matches 11 bases. The V gene end was trimmed by 3 bases and the J gene end by 10 bases; junction bases not matched to a gene: 4. Germline lookup yields CDR1 MDHEN and CDR2 SYDVKM. The CDR3 is 13 amino acids.

The gene calls are TRBV27 and TRBJ2-1, with a possible D match to TRBD1 (6 bases). The CDR3 contains 15 residues. CDR1 and CDR2 from the germline V gene are MNHEY and SMNVEV (reference sequence). The V end was cut by 3 bases, the J end by 5 bases, with 14 bases between. The CDR3 sequence is CASSFAGVRHNEQFF. CDR3 nucleotides: TGTGCCAGCAGTTTCGCAGGGGTCCGCCACAATGAGCAGTTCTTC.

V gene TRBV4-2 combines with J gene TRBJ1-4, with TRBD1 matching over 7 bases. V lost 6 bases to trimming and J lost 9 bases; unmatched junction nucleotides: 13. The germline gives CDR1 LGHNA, CDR2 YNFKEQ. The CDR3 is 15 amino acids. The CDR3 sequence: CASRPLQGSNQKLFF. DNA for the CDR3: TGTGCCAGCAGGCCATTACAGGGGTCGAACCAAAAACTGTTTTTT.

As regards this clone: Different DNA sequences within this sample yield the same CDR3. This sequence joins TRBV15 and TRBJ2-3; no clear D gene. Germline lookup yields CDR1 LNHNV and CDR2 YYDKDF (reference sequence). Deletions cut 0 bases from V and 4 bases from J, with 5 bases between. The length of the CDR3 is 13 residues. The CDR3 DNA reads TGTGCCACCAGCAGAGATCCCCCAGATACGCAGTATTTT. It yields the protein CATSRDPPDTQYF.

J is TRBJ1-1 and V is TRBV25-1; possibly TRBD1 for D (5 bases). This CDR3 spans 14 amino acids. The germline gives CDR1 MGHDK, CDR2 SYGVNS. The V end lost 8 bases, the J end lost 5 bases, and 18 bases lay between the germline ends. The CDR3 DNA reads TGTGCCAGCTTTAAGGGGATTGGGGGGACTGAAGCTTTCTTT. This encodes CASFKGIGGTEAFF.

V and J are TRBV9 and TRBJ2-7; D is possibly TRBD1 (6 bases). CDR1 SGDLS and CDR2 YYNGEE come from the germline V gene. The CDR3 extends over 16 amino acids. The V gene lost 0 bases and the J gene lost 6 bases, with 19 bases spanning the gap. Here the CDR3 DNA reads TGTGCCAGCAGCGTAGGGTGGGGGCAGCCGGCGGGCGAGCAGTACTTC. This codes for CASSVGWGQPAGEQYF.

The genes are TRBV6-4 and TRBJ2-5; D ambiguous. V was shortened by 4 bases and J by 4 bases, with 10 bases between the two germline ends. CDR1 MRHNA and CDR2 SNTAGT come from the germline V gene. CDR3 size: 13 residues. The CDR3 DNA sequence: TGTGCCAGCAGTGGTGGCGCGTCAGAGACCCAGTACTTC. The encoded protein is CASSGGASETQYF.

The CDR3 sequence: CASSLAVLPTYEQYF. The DNA for the CDR3 is TGTGCCAGCAGCTTAGCTGTCCTCCCAACCTACGAGCAGTACTTC. V gene TRBV7-2 combines with J gene TRBJ2-7; no clear D gene. Trimming took off 0 bases at V and 2 bases at J, with 11 bases between the two ends. The CDR3 consists of 15 residues. Germline CDR1 is SGHTA and CDR2 is FQGNSA. The complete variable domain, with remaining parts taken from reference TRBV7-2 and TRBJ2-7, reads GAGVSQSPSNKVTEKGKDVELRCDPISGHTALYWYRQSLGQGLEFLIYFQGNSAPDKSGLPSDRFSAERTGGSVSTLTIQRTQQEDSAVYLCASSLAVLPTYEQYFGPGTRLTVT.

This clone was seen only once. The chain couples TRBV5-1 to TRBJ1-1, with D unclear. The CDR3 has 13 residues. The V end was cut by 4 bases, the J end by 4 bases, with 11 bases between. Germline CDR1 and CDR2: SGHRS and YFSETQ. The CDR3 DNA sequence: TGCGCCAGCAGCCCTGAGTTGGGCACTGAAGCTTTCTTT. It specifies CASSPELGTEAFF.

The chain combines TRBV6-5 with TRBJ1-2; 8 bases map to TRBD1. CDR1 is MNHEY, CDR2 SVGAGI, per germline. Trimming at V came to 2 bases and at J to 7 bases, leaving 0 bases not matched to a gene. The length of the CDR3 is 12 residues. CDR3 residues: CASSYDRGGYTF. Written as DNA, the CDR3 is TGTGCCAGCAGTTACGACAGGGGTGGCTACACCTTC.

The rearrangement joins TRBV7-2 to TRBJ2-5; D might be TRBD2 (6 bases). Germline loops: CDR1 SGHTA, CDR2 FQGNSA. Trimming took 3 bases from V and 3 from J, leaving 11 bases between them. The CDR3 has 14 amino acids. The CDR3 region is CASSFNPGEETQYF. The DNA for the CDR3 is TGTGCCAGCAGCTTCAATCCGGGGGAAGAGACCCAGTACTTC.

This clone was found a few times. This chain uses TRBV6-5 with TRBJ1-1, with TRBD1 as a possible D gene (5 bases). This CDR3 spans 12 amino acids. V gave up 6 bases and J gave up 3 bases, with 8 bases separating them. Germline V gene sequence: CDR1 MNHEY, CDR2 SVGAGI. CDR3 in DNA: TGTGCCAGCAGAGACAGCTACACTGAAGCTTTCTTT. Residues: CASRDSYTEAFF.

The genes are TRBV25-1 and TRBJ2-3; 11 positions agree with TRBD2. Germline CDR1 and CDR2: MGHDK and SYGVNS. V dropped 5 bases and J dropped 0; count of bases not matched to a gene: 4. The CDR3 contains 16 residues. The CDR3: CASSSSGRSSTDTQYF. Here the CDR3 DNA reads TGTGCCAGCAGTTCTAGCGGGAGGTCTAGCACAGATACGCAGTATTTT.

J is TRBJ2-1 and V is TRBV7-3, with D perhaps TRBD1 or TRBD2 (5 bases each). The V end lost 6 bases, the J end lost 2 bases, and 8 bases lay between the germline ends. Germline V lookup: CDR1 SGHTA, CDR2 FQGTGA. This CDR3 region has 13 residues. In nucleotides, the CDR3 is TGTGCCAGCAGTGAGGGGACCTACAATGAGCAGTTCTTC. It yields the protein CASSEGTYNEQFF.

The chain couples TRBV5-5 to TRBJ2-7; the match to TRBD2 covers 7 bases. CDR1 and CDR2 from the germline V gene are SGHKS and YYEKEE (reference sequence). The CDR3 extends over 16 amino acids. V dropped 8 bases and J dropped 0; count of bases not matched to a gene: 14. Written as DNA, the CDR3 is TGTGCCAGTCAGGTCGGGGAGGGCAGGGCCTCCTACGAGCAGTACTTC. The encoded protein is CASQVGEGRASYEQYF.

The chain combines TRBV18 with TRBJ2-5, with D perhaps TRBD1 (6 bases). Germline CDR1 is KGHSH and CDR2 is LQKENI. The CDR3 has 13 residues. V lost 7 bases to trimming and J lost 2 bases, with 11 bases between them. The CDR3 bases are TGTGCCAGCTTGACAGGTGCACAAGAGACCCAGTACTTC. Translating gives CASLTGAQETQYF.

The chain recombines TRBV5-1 with TRBJ2-7, with 11 positions matching TRBD2. The V segment lost 4 bases and the J segment 0 bases; nucleotides outside the gene matches: 9. Germline-derived CDR1 and CDR2 are SGHRS and YFSETQ. This CDR3 has 17 residues. The CDR3 DNA sequence: TGCGCCAGCAGCGCTGGACTAGCGGGCTACTTCTCCTACGAGCAGTACTTC. As protein: CASSAGLAGYFSYEQYF.

V is TRBV10-3 and J is TRBJ2-5; 10 positions match TRBD2. The CDR3 extends over 16 amino acids. Germline assignment: CDR1 ENHRY and CDR2 SYGVKD. Unmatched junction bases numbered 11, after V lost 8 bases and J lost 2 bases. CDR3 sequence (DNA): TGTGCCATCCAATCGGGGGTAGCGGGAGGACAAGAGACCCAGTACTTC. Translation gives CAIQSGVAGGQETQYF.

This clone was counted a single time. This chain joins TRBV4-2 and TRBJ1-2; 7 bases agree with TRBD1. Trimming removed 0 bases from V and 7 bases from J; junction bases left unmatched: 11. The CDR3 sequence is 16 residues long. Per germline, CDR1 LGHNA and CDR2 YNFKEQ. The CDR3 sequence is CASSQDHRRGSSGYTF. The CDR3 DNA is TGTGCCAGCAGCCAAGATCATCGCAGGGGGTCTTCTGGCTACACCTTC.

The chain couples TRBV7-9 to TRBJ2-7; D call uncertain. The CDR3 is made up of 15 amino acids. Germline values: CDR1 SEHNR, CDR2 FQNEAQ (reference sequence). V lost 5 bases to trimming and J lost 7 bases, with 21 bases between them. Here the CDR3 reads CASSPRAGLGREQYF. Written as DNA, the CDR3 is TGTGCCAGCAGCCCCCGGGCCGGCCTGGGTAGGGAGCAGTACTTC.

As regards this clone: Other nucleotide sequences in the sample specify the same CDR3. The chain carries TRBV15 and TRBJ2-3; weak D call: TRBD1 (5 bases). Trimming stripped 3 bases from V and 4 bases from J, with 8 bases between. CDR3 length: 13 residues. Germline assignment: CDR1 LNHNV and CDR2 YYDKDF (reference sequence). The CDR3 sequence is CATSRGRADTQYF. CDR3 nucleotide sequence: TGTGCCACCAGCAGGGGCAGGGCAGATACGCAGTATTTT.

The chain combines TRBV16 with TRBJ1-5; 7 bases are a match to TRBD1. J gave up 5 bases and V 2 bases, and 3 bases lay outside the gene matches. Germline CDR1 is KGHSY and CDR2 is FQNENV. The CDR3 spans 14 residues. In nucleotides, the CDR3 is TGTGCCAGCAGCCAAACAGGGGTGGATCAGCCCCAGCATTTT. Protein: CASSQTGVDQPQHF.